The table lists the clone carrying this T cell receptor (beta chain) with many counts. These data come from a study of identical twins. MiXCR, applied by TCRdb to the 5' RACE reads, yields one record per CDR3 protein. This table holds under 800,000 distinct CDR3 sequences, roughly 20% found once. V lost 6 bases and J 4 bases, leaving 10 bases between the germline ends. The CDR3 is made up of 13 amino acids. Germline CDR1 and CDR2: MNHNS and SASEGT. The same data also contributed to another study, on T cells expressing NK-cell markers.

The rearrangement uses TRBV6-1 and TRBJ1-3; D ambiguous. This TCR came from a woman under 30 in good health. The sequencing input was PBMCs. In nucleotides, the CDR3 is TGTGCCAGCAGCCGTCCGGGGGGAAACACCATATATTTT. Translated, it gives CASSRPGGNTIYF.